The rows below give T cell receptor beta chains drawn from one sample of a study of shared clonotypes between healthy human individuals. Clones were sequenced by immunoSEQ multiplex PCR, and TCRdb holds only the in-frame ones, with some missing. The repertoire holds about 2.3 million clones, with less than 95% as singletons. Input material: naive CD4+ T cells from PBMCs. All receptors derive from a man younger than 35 in good health. Some clones in this sample may be carry-over from other donors' samples. Both conserved end residues are part of each CDR3. A D gene is named only where the DNA matches it firmly. Clone size is given for some rows only: seen once, a few or many times, or a class if the clone is expanded.

J gene | D gene | V gene | clone size | CDR3 protein | CDR3 DNA
TRBJ1-3 | NA | TRBV2 | NA | CASSEAGTGNTIYF | TGTGCCAGCAGTGAAGCAGGGACTGGAAACACCATATATTTT
TRBJ2-1 | TRBD2 | TRBV28 | NA | CASSPGGLAGFDEQFF | TGTGCCAGCAGTCCGGGGGGACTAGCGGGTTTCGATGAGCAGTTCTTC
TRBJ1-2 | NA | TRBV9 | NA | CASSPQGRPSNYGYTF | TGTGCCAGCAGCCCCCAGGGCAGGCCGTCAAACTATGGCTACACCTTC
TRBJ1-2 | NA | TRBV28 | NA | CASSLGQRPNYGYTF | TGTGCCAGCAGTTTAGGGCAGAGACCTAACTATGGCTACACCTTC
TRBJ1-5 | TRBD1 | TRBV29-1 | NA | CSVVGQGGNQPQHF | TGCAGCGTGGTAGGACAGGGCGGCAATCAGCCCCAGCATTTT
TRBJ2-2 | NA | TRBV7-6 | NA | CASSPGGLNTGELFF | TGTGCCAGCAGCCCCGGGGGGCTTAACACCGGGGAGCTGTTTTTT
TRBJ2-4 | TRBD2 | TRBV7-2 | NA | CASSLGGSKNIQYF | TGTGCCAGCAGCTTGGGGGGGTCCAAAAACATTCAGTACTTC
TRBJ1-5 | TRBD1 | TRBV6-5 | few | CASRAGGRQPQHF | TGTGCCAGCAGGGCAGGGGGCAGGCAGCCCCAGCATTTT
TRBJ2-3 | TRBD2 | TRBV7-2 | NA | CASSLGLGLAGVPDTQYF | TGTGCCAGCAGCTTGGGTTTGGGACTAGCGGGCGTGCCAGATACGCAGTATTTT
TRBJ2-1 | TRBD2 | TRBV4-3 | NA | CASSQVATSGRAAFF | TGCGCCAGCAGCCAAGTAGCTACTAGCGGGAGGGCCGCGTTCTTC
TRBJ1-6 | TRBD1 | TRBV4-3 | NA | CASSQVGTGNSPLHF | TGCGCCAGCAGCCAAGTAGGGACAGGGAATTCACCCCTCCACTTT
TRBJ1-2 | NA | TRBV14 | NA | CASSQGQVYGYTF | TGTGCCAGCAGCCAAGGACAGGTTTATGGCTACACCTTC
TRBJ1-3 | NA | TRBV7-9 | NA | CASGLDGNSRSGNTIYF | TGTGCCAGCGGCTTAGATGGAAACAGCCGCTCTGGAAACACCATATATTTT
TRBJ1-1 | NA | TRBV5-1 | NA | CASSLAGFQHFF | TGCGCCAGCAGCTTGGCAGGCTTCCAGCACTTCTTT
TRBJ2-2 | NA | TRBV7-3 | NA | CASSLEPGTGELFF | TGTGCCAGCAGCTTAGAACCAGGGACCGGGGAGCTGTTTTTT
TRBJ1-5 | NA | TRBV4-3 | NA | CASSQDVRDQPQHF | TGCGCCAGCAGCCAAGATGTCCGGGATCAGCCCCAGCATTTT
TRBJ2-5 | NA | TRBV7-2 | NA | CASSLSLRETQYF | TGTGCCAGCAGCTTAAGCCTCCGAGAGACCCAGTACTTC
TRBJ2-3 | NA | TRBV5-1 | NA | CASSLLVLGASLGDTQYF | TGCGCCAGCAGCTTGTTGGTTCTCGGGGCCTCCTTGGGGGATACGCAGTATTTT
TRBJ2-7 | TRBD1 | TRBV19 | NA | CATTGGSPGEQYF | TGTGCCACTACAGGGGGCTCCCCGGGGGAGCAGTACTTC
TRBJ2-1 | TRBD2 | TRBV7-3 | NA | CASSFPLAGVNEQFF | TGTGCCAGCAGCTTTCCCCTAGCGGGAGTTAATGAGCAGTTCTTC
TRBJ2-1 | TRBD1 | TRBV7-2 | NA | CASSRPSDRDNEQFF | TGTGCCAGCAGCCGTCCTTCGGACAGGGACAATGAGCAGTTCTTC
TRBJ2-5 | TRBD1 | TRBV29-1 | NA | CSVAQGDGTQYF | TGCAGCGTTGCACAGGGGGACGGGACCCAGTACTTC
TRBJ1-4 | NA | TRBV27 | NA | CASSLSYLGGEKLFF | TGTGCCAGCAGTTTATCCTATTTGGGTGGGGAAAAACTGTTTTTT
TRBJ2-7 | NA | TRBV7-8 | NA | CASSSSARDNEQYF | TGTGCCAGCAGCTCTTCCGCCAGGGATAACGAGCAGTACTTC
TRBJ2-7 | TRBD1 | TRBV11-2 | NA | CASSLDRVNEQYF | TGTGCCAGCAGCCTGGACAGGGTCAACGAGCAGTACTTC
TRBJ2-7 | NA | TRBV20-1 | NA | CSARVWNEQYF | TGCAGTGCTAGAGTTTGGAACGAGCAGTACTTC
TRBJ2-1 | NA | TRBV28 | NA | CASSSQPRGEQFF | TGTGCCAGCAGTTCCCAGCCGCGGGGTGAGCAGTTCTTC
TRBJ2-7 | TRBD2 | TRBV29-1 | NA | CSVERPGGFTYEQYF | TGCAGCGTTGAGCGGCCGGGGGGTTTCACCTACGAGCAGTACTTC
TRBJ2-5 | TRBD1 | TRBV9 | NA | CASSGAGTGETQYF | TGTGCCAGCAGCGGGGCCGGGACAGGTGAGACCCAGTACTTC
TRBJ1-2 | NA | TRBV14 | NA | CASSPGYDYGYTF | TGTGCCAGCAGCCCGGGTTACGACTATGGCTACACCTTC
TRBJ2-7 | TRBD1 | TRBV18 | NA | CASSRQGRPYEQYF | TGTGCCAGCTCAAGACAGGGGCGGCCCTACGAGCAGTACTTC
TRBJ2-1 | NA | TRBV5-1 | NA | CASSGPSSYNEQFF | TGCGCCAGCAGCGGCCCGAGCTCCTACAATGAGCAGTTCTTC
TRBJ1-2 | TRBD1 | TRBV19 | NA | CASSIRGQNYGYTF | TGTGCCAGTAGTATCAGGGGACAGAACTATGGCTACACCTTC
TRBJ2-2 | NA | TRBV9 | few | CASSPYSQRIGRELFF | TGTGCCAGCAGCCCCTATTCCCAGCGAATAGGCAGGGAGCTGTTTTTT
TRBJ1-2 | NA | TRBV5-1 | NA | CASSLSVGQSYGYTF | TGCGCCAGCAGCTTGTCTGTGGGGCAAAGCTATGGCTACACCTTC
TRBJ1-1 | NA | TRBV7-2 | NA | CASSFGGRYTEAFF | TGTGCCAGCAGCTTCGGGGGAAGGTACACTGAAGCTTTCTTT
TRBJ2-1 | TRBD1 | TRBV5-1 | NA | CASSLVQGANRIYNEQFF | TGCGCCAGCAGCTTGGTTCAGGGGGCTAATCGTATCTACAATGAGCAGTTCTTC
TRBJ2-5 | NA | TRBV5-6 | NA | CASSLGLVGQETQYF | TGTGCCAGCAGCTTGGGATTGGTAGGGCAAGAGACCCAGTACTTC
TRBJ1-1 | TRBD1 | TRBV28 | few | CASTPAGGRNTEAFF | TGTGCCAGCACCCCCGCAGGGGGACGGAACACTGAAGCTTTCTTT
TRBJ2-2 | TRBD1 | TRBV27 | NA | CASSPYAGGEVNTGELFF | TGTGCCAGCAGTCCCTACGCAGGGGGCGAGGTAAACACCGGGGAGCTGTTTTTT
TRBJ2-7 | NA | TRBV4-2 | NA | CASSQFAEQYF | TGTGCCAGCAGCCAATTCGCCGAGCAGTACTTC
TRBJ1-5 | TRBD1 | TRBV6-5 | NA | CASSPQGNQPQHF | TGTGCCAGCAGCCCACAGGGGAATCAGCCCCAGCATTTT
TRBJ1-5 | NA | TRBV2 | NA | CASLKDNSNQPQHF | TGTGCCAGCCTTAAAGACAATAGCAATCAGCCCCAGCATTTT
TRBJ2-7 | NA | TRBV14 | NA | CASSQYYEQYF | TGTGCCAGCAGCCAGTACTACGAGCAGTACTTC
TRBJ2-3 | NA | TRBV30 | NA | CAWRFEGTDTQYF | TGTGCCTGGAGGTTTGAGGGGACAGATACGCAGTATTTT
TRBJ2-7 | NA | TRBV19 | NA | CASRGSNYEQYF | TGTGCCAGTAGAGGCTCAAATTACGAGCAGTACTTC
TRBJ1-2 | TRBD1 | TRBV6-1 | NA | CASSVSRGDYGYTF | TGTGCCAGCAGTGTTTCCAGGGGGGACTATGGCTACACCTTC
TRBJ2-3 | NA | TRBV15 | once | CATSTLDADTQYF | TGTGCCACCAGCACCTTGGACGCAGATACGCAGTATTTT
TRBJ1-2 | NA | TRBV9 | NA | CASSVDPGMGGYGYTF | TGTGCCAGCAGCGTCGATCCCGGGATGGGTGGCTATGGCTACACCTTC
TRBJ2-1 | TRBD1 | TRBV6-5 | NA | CASSSLRQGPHNEQFF | TGTGCCAGCAGTTCCCTAAGACAGGGCCCCCACAATGAGCAGTTCTTC
TRBJ1-5 | TRBD1 | TRBV7-9 | few | CASGGTGNQPQHF | TGTGCCTCCGGGGGGACAGGTAATCAGCCCCAGCATTTT
TRBJ2-1 | TRBD1 | TRBV5-1 | NA | CASSIRQGTDEQFF | TGCGCCAGCAGCATACGACAGGGAACCGATGAGCAGTTCTTC
TRBJ2-1 | NA | TRBV18 | NA | CASSPFLASDNEQFF | TGTGCCAGCTCACCATTTCTAGCGTCTGACAATGAGCAGTTCTTC
TRBJ2-2 | NA | TRBV30 | NA | CAWSVHVSGELFF | TGTGCCTGGAGTGTTCATGTCTCCGGGGAGCTGTTTTTT